This T cell receptor beta chain originates from a study of T cells in women clearing cervical HPV infection. The wider study: Cases: HPV16-related CIN3 or worse on histology, a couple of invasive cancers. Notes on the study in general: TRBV6-7 abundance was lower in cases than controls (roughly 0.12% versus 0.15%).

To note about this clone: The antigen is undetermined. The read is 3 residues too short to cover the CDR3 end, so that end is filled in from the germline J gene.

Profiling relied on immunoSEQ multiplex PCR, and the TCRdb table lists in-frame clones only, not all of them. Its listing shows tens of thousands of clones. This CDR3 has 15 residues. Germline-derived CDR1 and CDR2 are SGHVS and FQNEAQ. The TCR comes from a woman between 18 and 70 years old with a cervical HPV16 infection that either progressed to CIN3+ or cleared (not recorded which). The chain carries TRBV7-8 and TRBJ1-2, with D perhaps TRBD1 (5 bases). Sequencing input: blood buffy coat. Partial CDR3 DNA: TGTGCCAGCAGCCAGGCAGTGGGGACTACCTACGAC. This codes for CASSQAVGTTYD. The whole CDR3 region reads CASSQAVGTTYDYTF.